The source of this T cell receptor (beta chain) is a study of CD8+CD57+ T cells in acquired aplastic anemia. V lost 11 bases and J 9 bases, leaving 17 bases between the germline ends. This CDR3 has 11 amino acids. Study-wide results and limits: Approximately 28 CD8+ CDR3 sequences were shared between patients and controls.

It was genomic DNA that served as the template for profiling TCR beta VDJ and CDR3. TCRdb ran MiXCR on the reads and lists one entry per CDR3 protein. The sample consists of about 190,000 distinct CDR3 sequences, 48% of them appearing once. This clonotype was counted between two and nine times. The antigen is not known. CD8+CD57+ cell expansion had been shown by flow cytometry in patients chosen for sequencing. The patients, all of them, had severe acquired aplastic anemia. None of the patients had been given any therapy when their blood was sampled. The chain recombines TRBV12-3 or TRBV12-4 with TRBJ2-7; D unresolved. The sample consisted of sorted CD4+, CD8+, or CD8+CD57+ T cells (not recorded which) from PBMCs. The source is a human donor with aplastic anemia. CDR3 loop: CAALIHLGQYF. CDR3 bases: TGTGCCGCTTTAATTCACCTGGGGCAGTACTTC.